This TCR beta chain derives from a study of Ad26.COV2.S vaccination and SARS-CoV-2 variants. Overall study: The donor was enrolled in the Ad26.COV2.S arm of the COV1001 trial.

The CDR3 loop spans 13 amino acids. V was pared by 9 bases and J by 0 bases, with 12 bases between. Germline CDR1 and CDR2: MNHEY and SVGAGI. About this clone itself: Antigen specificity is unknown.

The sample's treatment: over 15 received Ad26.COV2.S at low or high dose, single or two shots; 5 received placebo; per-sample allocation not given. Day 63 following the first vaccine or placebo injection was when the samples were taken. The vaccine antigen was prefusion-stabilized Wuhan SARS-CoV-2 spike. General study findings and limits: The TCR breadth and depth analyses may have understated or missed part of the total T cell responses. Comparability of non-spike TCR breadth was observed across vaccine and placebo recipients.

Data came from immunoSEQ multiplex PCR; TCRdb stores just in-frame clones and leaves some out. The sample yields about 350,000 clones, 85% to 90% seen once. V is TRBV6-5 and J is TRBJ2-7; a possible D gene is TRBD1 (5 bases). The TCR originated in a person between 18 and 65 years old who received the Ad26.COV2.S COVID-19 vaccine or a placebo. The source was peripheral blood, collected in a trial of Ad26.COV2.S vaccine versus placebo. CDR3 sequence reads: CASRTTSSYEQYF. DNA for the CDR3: TGTGCCAGTAGGACAACGAGCTCCTACGAGCAGTACTTC.